The sequence of this T cell receptor beta chain was determined in a study of blood T cell repertoires in COVID-19. This table comes from immunoSEQ multiplex PCR, and its TCRdb copy is limited to in-frame clones, with some not included. Of just over 300,000 clones in the sample, roughly 89% were seen once. Enrolment of Seattle patients took place during active infection, and they were followed longitudinally. This CDR3 is built from 13 residues. Germline V gene data show CDR1 as MNHEY and CDR2 as SVGEGT. V shed 5 bases and J 2 bases; nucleotides not matched to a gene: 0. This receptor was obtained from a woman aged 25 to 39 with COVID-19, enrolled during active disease. The sequencing sample was made of peripheral blood. The rearrangement joins TRBV6-2 or TRBV6-3 to TRBJ2-7, with 10 nucleotides matching TRBD1. The CDR3 region has the DNA TGTGCCAGCAGTGACAGGGGGCCCTACGAGCAGTACGTC. This sequence encodes CASSDRGPYEQYV.